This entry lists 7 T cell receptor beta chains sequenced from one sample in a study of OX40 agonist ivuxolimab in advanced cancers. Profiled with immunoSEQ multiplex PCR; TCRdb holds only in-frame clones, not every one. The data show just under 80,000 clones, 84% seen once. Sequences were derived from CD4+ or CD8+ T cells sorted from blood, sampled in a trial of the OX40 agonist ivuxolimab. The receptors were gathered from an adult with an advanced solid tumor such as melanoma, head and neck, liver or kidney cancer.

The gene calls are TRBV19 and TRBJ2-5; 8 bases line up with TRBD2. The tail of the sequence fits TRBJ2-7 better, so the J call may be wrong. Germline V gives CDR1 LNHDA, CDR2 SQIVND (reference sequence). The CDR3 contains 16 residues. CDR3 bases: TGTGCCAGTAGTTCCCGAGGGAGCGGGAGTTCCTACGAGCAGTACTTC. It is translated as CASSSRGSGSSYEQYF.

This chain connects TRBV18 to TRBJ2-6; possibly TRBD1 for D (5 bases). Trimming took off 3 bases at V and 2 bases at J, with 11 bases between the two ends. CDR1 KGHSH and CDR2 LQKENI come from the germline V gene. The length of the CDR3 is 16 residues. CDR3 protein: CASSPRDSPGANVLTF. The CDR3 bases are TGTGCCAGCTCACCCAGAGACAGCCCTGGGGCCAACGTCCTGACTTTC.

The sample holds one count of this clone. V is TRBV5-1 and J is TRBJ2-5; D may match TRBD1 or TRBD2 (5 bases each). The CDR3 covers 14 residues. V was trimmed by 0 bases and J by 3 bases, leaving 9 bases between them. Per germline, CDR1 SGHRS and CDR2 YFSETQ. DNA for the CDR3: TGCGCCAGCAGCTTGGCCGGGACCGAAGAGACCCAGTACTTC. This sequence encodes CASSLAGTEETQYF.

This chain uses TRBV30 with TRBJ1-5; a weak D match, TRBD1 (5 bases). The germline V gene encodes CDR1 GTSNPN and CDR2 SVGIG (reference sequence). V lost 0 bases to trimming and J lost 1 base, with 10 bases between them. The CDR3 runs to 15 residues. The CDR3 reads CAWSVGVVSNQPQHF. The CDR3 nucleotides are TGTGCCTGGAGTGTAGGGGTTGTGAGCAATCAGCCCCAGCATTTT.

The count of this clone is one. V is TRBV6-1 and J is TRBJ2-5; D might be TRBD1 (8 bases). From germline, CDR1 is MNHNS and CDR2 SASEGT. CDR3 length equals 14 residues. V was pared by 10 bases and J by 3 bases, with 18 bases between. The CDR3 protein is CATQRDRRKETQYF. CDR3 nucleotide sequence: TGTGCCACCCAGCGGGACAGGAGAAAAGAGACCCAGTACTTC.

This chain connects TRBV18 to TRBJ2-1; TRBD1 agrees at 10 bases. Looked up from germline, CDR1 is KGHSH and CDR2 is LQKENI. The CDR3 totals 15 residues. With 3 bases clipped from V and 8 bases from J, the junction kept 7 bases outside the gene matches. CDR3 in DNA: TGTGCCAGCTCACCTGGACAGGGGGTTGGGGATGAGCAGTTCTTC. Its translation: CASSPGQGVGDEQFF. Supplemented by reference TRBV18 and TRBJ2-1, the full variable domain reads NAGVMQNPRHLVRRRGQEARLRCSPMKGHSHVYWYRQLPEEGLKFMVYLQKENIIDESGMPKERFSAEFPKEGPSILRIQQVVRGDSAAYFCASSPGQGVGDEQFFGPGTRLTVL.

The CDR3 nucleotides read TGTGCCAGCAGCTTCGGACTAGGTCCCTACGAGCAGTACTTC. Its protein product is CASSFGLGPYEQYF. V is TRBV7-2 and J is TRBJ2-5, with TRBD2 identical over 7 bases. The assigned J gene may be wrong: the sequence end matches TRBJ2-7 better. Germline V lookup: CDR1 SGHTA, CDR2 FQGNSA. The CDR3 is made up of 14 amino acids.